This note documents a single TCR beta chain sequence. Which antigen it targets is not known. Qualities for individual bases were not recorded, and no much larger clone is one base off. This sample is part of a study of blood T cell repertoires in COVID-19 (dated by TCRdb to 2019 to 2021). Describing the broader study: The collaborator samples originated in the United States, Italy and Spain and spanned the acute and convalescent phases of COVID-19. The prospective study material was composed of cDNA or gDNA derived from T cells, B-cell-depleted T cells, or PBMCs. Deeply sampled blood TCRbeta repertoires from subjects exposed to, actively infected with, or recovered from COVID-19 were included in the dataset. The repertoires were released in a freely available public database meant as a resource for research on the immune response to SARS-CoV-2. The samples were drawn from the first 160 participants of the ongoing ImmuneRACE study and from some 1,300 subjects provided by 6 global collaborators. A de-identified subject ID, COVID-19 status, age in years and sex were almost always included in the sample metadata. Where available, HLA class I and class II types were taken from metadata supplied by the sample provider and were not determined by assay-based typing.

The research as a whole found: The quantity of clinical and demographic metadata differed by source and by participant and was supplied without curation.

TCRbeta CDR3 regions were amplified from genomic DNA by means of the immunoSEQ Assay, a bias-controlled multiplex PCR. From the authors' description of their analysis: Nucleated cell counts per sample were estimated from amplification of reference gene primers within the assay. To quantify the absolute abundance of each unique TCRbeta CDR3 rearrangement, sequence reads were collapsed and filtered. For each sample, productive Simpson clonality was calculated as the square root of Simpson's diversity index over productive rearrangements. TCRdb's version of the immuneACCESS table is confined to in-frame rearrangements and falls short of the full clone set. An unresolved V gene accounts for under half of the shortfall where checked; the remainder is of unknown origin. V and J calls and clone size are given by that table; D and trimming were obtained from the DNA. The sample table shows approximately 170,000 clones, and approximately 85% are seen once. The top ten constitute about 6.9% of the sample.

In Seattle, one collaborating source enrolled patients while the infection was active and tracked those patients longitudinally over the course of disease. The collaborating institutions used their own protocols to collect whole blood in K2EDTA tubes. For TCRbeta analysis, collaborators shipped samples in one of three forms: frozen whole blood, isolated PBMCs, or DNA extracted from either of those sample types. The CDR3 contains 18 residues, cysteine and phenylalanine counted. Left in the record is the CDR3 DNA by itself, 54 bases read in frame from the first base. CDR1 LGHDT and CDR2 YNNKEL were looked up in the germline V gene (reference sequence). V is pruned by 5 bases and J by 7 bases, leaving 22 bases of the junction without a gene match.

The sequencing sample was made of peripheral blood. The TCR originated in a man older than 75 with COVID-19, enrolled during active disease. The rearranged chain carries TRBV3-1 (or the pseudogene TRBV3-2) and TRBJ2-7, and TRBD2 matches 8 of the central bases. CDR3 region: CASSSNPFPGLELREQYF. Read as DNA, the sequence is TGTGCCAGCAGCTCCAACCCATTCCCGGGACTAGAGCTGCGAGAGCAGTACTTC.